The sequence of this T cell receptor (beta chain) was determined in a study of ipilimumab plus nivolumab after autologous stem cell transplantation. Only in-frame clones appear in the TCRdb table, and some are missing; sequencing was by immunoSEQ multiplex PCR. Among tens of thousands of clones listed, roughly 80% were seen once. From germline, CDR1 is SNHLY and CDR2 FYNNEI. The CDR3 length is 13 residues. Trimming took 5 bases from V and 11 from J, leaving 18 bases between them. This rearrangement joins TRBV2 to TRBJ1-1; D is uncertain. The input for sequencing was PBMCs, taken in a trial of ipilimumab plus nivolumab as post-transplant consolidation. The TCR originated in a male donor with diffuse large B-cell lymphoma. CDR3 DNA sequence: TGTGCCAGCAGTACCCACACCGGGAAAAGGGCTTTCTTT. Encoded protein: CASSTHTGKRAFF.